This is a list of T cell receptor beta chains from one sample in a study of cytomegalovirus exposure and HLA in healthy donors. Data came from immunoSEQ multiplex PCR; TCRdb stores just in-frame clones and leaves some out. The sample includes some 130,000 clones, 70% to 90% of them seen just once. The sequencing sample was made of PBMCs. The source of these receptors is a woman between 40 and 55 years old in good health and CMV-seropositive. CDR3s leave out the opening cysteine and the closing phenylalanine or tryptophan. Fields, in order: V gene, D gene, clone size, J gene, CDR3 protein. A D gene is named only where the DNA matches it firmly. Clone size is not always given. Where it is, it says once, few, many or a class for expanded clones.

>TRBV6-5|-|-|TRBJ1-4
ASSPSGGSNEKLF
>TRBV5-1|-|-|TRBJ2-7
ASSLEEGGSYEQY
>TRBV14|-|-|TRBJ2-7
ASSQTGLDRYEQY
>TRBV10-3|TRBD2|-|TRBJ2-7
AISETSGSSTTGEQY
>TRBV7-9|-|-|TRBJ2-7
ASSLNRLNSGSGDEQY
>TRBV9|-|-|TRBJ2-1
ASSVEGGAYNEQF
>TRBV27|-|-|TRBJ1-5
ASSLFGNQPQH
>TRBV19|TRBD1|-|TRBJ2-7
ASSMGRSGTVSYEQY
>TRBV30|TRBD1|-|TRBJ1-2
AWSLTGRNYGYT
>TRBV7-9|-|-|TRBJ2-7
ASSFLSGSYEQY
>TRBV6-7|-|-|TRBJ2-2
ASSSGDSLSGELF
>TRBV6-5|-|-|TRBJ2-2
ASSYGAYTGELF
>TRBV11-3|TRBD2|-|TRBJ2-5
ASSRTSGRAQY
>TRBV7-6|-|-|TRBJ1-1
ASSGLTAGTEAF
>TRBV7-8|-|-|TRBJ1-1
ASSLIQVGSTEAF
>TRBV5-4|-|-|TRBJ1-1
ASSGRLQGVPEAF
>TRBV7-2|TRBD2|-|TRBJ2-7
ASSVTSGRIYEQY
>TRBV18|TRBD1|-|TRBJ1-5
ASSPGQGANQPQH
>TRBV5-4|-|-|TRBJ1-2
ASSLAGRGNYGYT
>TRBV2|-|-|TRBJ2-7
ASSEIEIYEQY
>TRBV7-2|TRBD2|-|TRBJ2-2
ASSLVVGSGIFRTGELF
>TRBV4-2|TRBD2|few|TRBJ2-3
ASSQDWGGSTDTQY